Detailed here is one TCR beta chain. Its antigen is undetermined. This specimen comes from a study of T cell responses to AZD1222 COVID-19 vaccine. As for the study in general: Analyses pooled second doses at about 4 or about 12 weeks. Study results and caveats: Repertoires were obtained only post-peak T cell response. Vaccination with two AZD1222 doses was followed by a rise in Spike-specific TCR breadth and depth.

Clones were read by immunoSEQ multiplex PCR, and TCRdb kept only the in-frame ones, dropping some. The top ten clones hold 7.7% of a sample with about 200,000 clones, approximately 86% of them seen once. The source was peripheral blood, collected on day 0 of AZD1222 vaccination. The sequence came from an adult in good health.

The CDR3 DNA is TGTGCCAGCAGCCAAGGTTCGGGACAGGGGCAAGAGACCCAGTACTTC. Protein product: CASSQGSGQGQETQYF. This chain joins TRBV4-2 and TRBJ2-5; 10 bases map to TRBD1. CDR1 and CDR2 from the germline V gene are LGHNA and YNFKEQ. The CDR3 is 16 residues long. Trimming removed 1 base from V and 2 bases from J; junction bases left unmatched: 4.